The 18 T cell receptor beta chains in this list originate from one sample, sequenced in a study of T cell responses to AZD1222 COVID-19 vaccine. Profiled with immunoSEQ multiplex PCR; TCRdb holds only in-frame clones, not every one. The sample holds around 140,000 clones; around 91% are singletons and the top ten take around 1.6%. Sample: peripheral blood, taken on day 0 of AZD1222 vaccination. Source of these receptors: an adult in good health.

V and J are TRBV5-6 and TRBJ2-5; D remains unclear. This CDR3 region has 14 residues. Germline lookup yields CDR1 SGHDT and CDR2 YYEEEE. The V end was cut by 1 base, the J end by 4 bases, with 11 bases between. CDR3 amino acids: CASSLYAGTETQYF. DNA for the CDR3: TGTGCCAGCAGCTTGTATGCAGGAACAGAGACCCAGTACTTC.

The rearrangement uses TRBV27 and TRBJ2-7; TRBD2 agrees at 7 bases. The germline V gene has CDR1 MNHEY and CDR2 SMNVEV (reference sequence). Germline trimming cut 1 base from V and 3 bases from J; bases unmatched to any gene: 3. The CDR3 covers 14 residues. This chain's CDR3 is CASSLWGGDYEQYF. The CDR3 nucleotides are TGTGCCAGCAGTTTATGGGGGGGGGACTACGAGCAGTACTTC.

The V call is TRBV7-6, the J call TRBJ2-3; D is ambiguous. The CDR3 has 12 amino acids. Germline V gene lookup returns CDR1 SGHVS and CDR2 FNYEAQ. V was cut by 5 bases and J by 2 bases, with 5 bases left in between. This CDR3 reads CASSEVTDTQYF. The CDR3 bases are TGTGCCAGCAGCGAGGTCACAGATACGCAGTATTTT.

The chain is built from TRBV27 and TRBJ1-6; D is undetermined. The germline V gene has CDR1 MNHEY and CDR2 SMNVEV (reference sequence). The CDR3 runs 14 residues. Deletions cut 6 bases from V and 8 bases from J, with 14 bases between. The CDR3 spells CASSLGLKYSPLHF. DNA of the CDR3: TGTGCCAGCAGCCTCGGGTTGAAGTATTCACCCCTCCACTTT.

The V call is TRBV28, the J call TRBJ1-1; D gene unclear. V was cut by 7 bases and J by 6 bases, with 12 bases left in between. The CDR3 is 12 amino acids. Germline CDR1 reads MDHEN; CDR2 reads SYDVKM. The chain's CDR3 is CASTQEPAEAFF. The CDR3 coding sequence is TGTGCCAGCACTCAGGAGCCCGCTGAAGCTTTCTTT.

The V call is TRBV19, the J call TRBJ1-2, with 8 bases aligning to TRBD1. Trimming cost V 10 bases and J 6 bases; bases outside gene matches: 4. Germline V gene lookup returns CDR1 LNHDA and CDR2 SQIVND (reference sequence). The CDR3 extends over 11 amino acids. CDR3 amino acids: CAIPTGDGYTF. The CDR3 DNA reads TGTGCCATCCCGACAGGGGATGGCTACACCTTC.

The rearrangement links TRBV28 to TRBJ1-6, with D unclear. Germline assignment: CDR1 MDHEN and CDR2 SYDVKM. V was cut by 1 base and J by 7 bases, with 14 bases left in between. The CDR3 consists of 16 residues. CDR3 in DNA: TGTGCCAGCAGTTTATACCCCCGAGGACCGAATTCACCCCTCCACTTT. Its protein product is CASSLYPRGPNSPLHF.

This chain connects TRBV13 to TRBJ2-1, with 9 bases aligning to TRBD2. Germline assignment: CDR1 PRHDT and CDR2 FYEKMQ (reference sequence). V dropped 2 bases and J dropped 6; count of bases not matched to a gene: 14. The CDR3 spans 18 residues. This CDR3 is CASSLSLAGGSTLNEQFF. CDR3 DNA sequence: TGTGCCAGCAGCTTATCCCTGGCGGGAGGGTCCACACTCAATGAGCAGTTCTTC.

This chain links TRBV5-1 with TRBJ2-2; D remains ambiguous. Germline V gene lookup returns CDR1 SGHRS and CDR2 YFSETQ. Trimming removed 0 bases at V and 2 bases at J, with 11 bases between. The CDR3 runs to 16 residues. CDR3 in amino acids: CASSLVGFPNTGELFF. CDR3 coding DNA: TGCGCCAGCAGCTTGGTAGGCTTTCCCAACACCGGGGAGCTGTTTTTT. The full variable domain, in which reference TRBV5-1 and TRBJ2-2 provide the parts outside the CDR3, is KAGVTQTPRYLIKTRGQQVTLSCSPISGHRSVSWYQQTPGQGLQFLFEYFSETQRNKGNFPGRFSGRQFSNSRSEMNVSTLELGDSALYLCASSLVGFPNTGELFFGEGSRLTVL.

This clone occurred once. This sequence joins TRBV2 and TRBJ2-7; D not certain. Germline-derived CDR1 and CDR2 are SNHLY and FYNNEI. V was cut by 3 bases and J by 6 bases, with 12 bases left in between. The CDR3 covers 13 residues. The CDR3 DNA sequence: TGTGCCAGCAGTGACCCCAACGCAGTCGAGCAGTACTTC. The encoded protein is CASSDPNAVEQYF.

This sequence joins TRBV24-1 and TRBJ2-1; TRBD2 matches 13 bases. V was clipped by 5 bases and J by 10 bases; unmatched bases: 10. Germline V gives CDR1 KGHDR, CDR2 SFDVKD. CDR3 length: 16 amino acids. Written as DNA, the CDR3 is TGTGCCACCAGTGTTCAACTAGCGGGAGGGCCAGGGGAGCAGTTCTTC. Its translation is CATSVQLAGGPGEQFF.

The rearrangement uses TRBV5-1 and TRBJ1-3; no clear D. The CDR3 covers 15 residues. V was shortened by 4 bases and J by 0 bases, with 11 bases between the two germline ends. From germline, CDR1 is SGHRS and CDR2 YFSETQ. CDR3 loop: CASSKTTFSGNTIYF. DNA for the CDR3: TGCGCCAGCAGCAAAACCACGTTCTCTGGAAACACCATATATTTT.

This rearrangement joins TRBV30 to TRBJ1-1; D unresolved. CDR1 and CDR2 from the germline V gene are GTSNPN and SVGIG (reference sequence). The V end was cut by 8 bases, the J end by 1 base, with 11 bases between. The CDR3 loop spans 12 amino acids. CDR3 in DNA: TGTGCCGCCGTTTGGGGGAACACTGAAGCTTTCTTT. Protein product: CAAVWGNTEAFF.

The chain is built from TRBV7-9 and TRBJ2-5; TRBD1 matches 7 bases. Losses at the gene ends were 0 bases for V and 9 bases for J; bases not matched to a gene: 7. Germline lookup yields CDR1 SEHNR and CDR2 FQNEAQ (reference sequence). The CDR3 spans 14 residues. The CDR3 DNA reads TGTGCCAGCAGCTTAGCCGGGACAGCGAGTTCCCAGTACTTC. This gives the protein CASSLAGTASSQYF.

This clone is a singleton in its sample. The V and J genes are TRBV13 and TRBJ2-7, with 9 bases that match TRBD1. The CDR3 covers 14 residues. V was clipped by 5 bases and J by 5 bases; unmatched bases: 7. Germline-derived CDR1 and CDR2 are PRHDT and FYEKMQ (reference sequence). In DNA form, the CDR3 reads TGTGCCAGCAGCCCCGAGGGACAGGGCAACGAGCAGTACTTC. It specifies CASSPEGQGNEQYF. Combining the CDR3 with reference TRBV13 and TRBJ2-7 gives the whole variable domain AAGVIQSPRHLIKEKRETATLKCYPIPRHDTVYWYQQGPGQDPQFLISFYEKMQSDKGSIPDRFSAQQFSDYHSELNMSSLELGDSALYFCASSPEGQGNEQYFGPGTRLTVT.

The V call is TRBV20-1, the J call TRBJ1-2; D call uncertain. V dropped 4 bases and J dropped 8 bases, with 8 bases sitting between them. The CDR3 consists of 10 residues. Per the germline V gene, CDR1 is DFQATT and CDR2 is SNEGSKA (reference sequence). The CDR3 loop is CSAIPLGYTF. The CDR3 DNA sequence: TGCAGTGCTATTCCTTTGGGCTACACCTTC.

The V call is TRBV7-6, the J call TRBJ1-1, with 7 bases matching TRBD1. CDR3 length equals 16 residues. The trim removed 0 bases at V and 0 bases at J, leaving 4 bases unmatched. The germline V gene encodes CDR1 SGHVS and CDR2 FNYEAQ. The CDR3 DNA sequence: TGTGCCAGCAGCTTAGCCAGGGGGGGCATGAACACTGAAGCTTTCTTT. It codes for CASSLARGGMNTEAFF.

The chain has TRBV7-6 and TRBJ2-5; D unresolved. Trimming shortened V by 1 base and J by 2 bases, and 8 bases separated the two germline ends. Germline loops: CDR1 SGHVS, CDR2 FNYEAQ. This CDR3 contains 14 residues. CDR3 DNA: TGTGCCAGCAGCTTAGTATCTCAACAAGAGACCCAGTACTTC. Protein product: CASSLVSQQETQYF.